A selection of T cell receptor beta chains follows, all from one sample in a study of blood T cell repertoires in COVID-19. Repertoires were generated with immunoSEQ multiplex PCR, while TCRdb's copy carries only in-frame clones and drops some. The sample consists of some 250,000 clones, 70% to 90% of them appearing once. The sample comprised PBMCs or T cells enriched from blood (not recorded which). All receptors derive from a man in his late teens or twenties who had recovered from COVID-19. CDR3s include the opening cysteine and the closing phenylalanine or tryptophan. The D gene is left open where the match is weak. A row's size may be missing; if present it is once, few, many or a size class.

V,J,size,D,CDR3,DNA
TRBV27,TRBJ2-1,once,TRBD2,CASSFSGSSYNEQFF,TGTGCCAGCAGTTTCAGCGGGAGCTCCTACAATGAGCAGTTCTTC
TRBV5-1,TRBJ2-2,.,TRBD2,CASSLDSGGTGELFF,TGCGCCAGCAGCTTGGATAGCGGGGGTACCGGGGAGCTGTTTTTT
TRBV7-9,TRBJ1-4,once,.,CASSSRGHEKLFF,TGTGCCAGCAGCTCGCGGGGACATGAAAAACTGTTTTTT
TRBV7-9,TRBJ1-6,many,.,CPTPPHDRGGVNSPLHF,TGCCCCACCCCCCCCCACGACCGGGGGGGAGTAAATTCACCCCTCCACTTT
TRBV6-4,TRBJ1-1,once,.,CASPPTGSTEAFF,TGTGCCAGCCCTCCCACAGGGAGCACTGAAGCTTTCTTT
TRBV2,TRBJ1-2,.,.,CASSQQGNYGYTF,TGTGCCAGCAGTCAACAGGGTAACTATGGCTACACCTTC
TRBV7-8,TRBJ2-7,.,.,CASSLGGGQQYF,TGTGCCAGCAGCTTAGGCGGCGGTCAGCAGTACTTC
TRBV5-4,TRBJ1-2,.,TRBD1,CASSLGQGARYGYTF,TGTGCCAGCAGCTTGGGACAGGGGGCGCGTTATGGCTACACCTTC
TRBV3-1/TRBV3-2,TRBJ1-1,.,TRBD1,CASSRRTGLNTEAFF,TGTGCCAGCAGCCGCAGGACAGGCTTGAACACTGAAGCTTTCTTT
TRBV3-1/TRBV3-2,TRBJ2-1,.,TRBD2,CASSQGLAGGKGNEQFF,TGTGCCAGCAGCCAAGGACTAGCGGGAGGTAAGGGTAATGAGCAGTTCTTC
TRBV9,TRBJ2-7,.,TRBD2,CASSVGSGGPYEQYF,TGTGCCAGCAGCGTAGGAAGCGGGGGGCCTTACGAGCAGTACTTC
TRBV5-5,TRBJ2-3,.,TRBD2,CASSLEGLAGVRDTQYF,TGTGCCAGCAGCTTGGAGGGACTAGCGGGAGTGAGAGATACGCAGTATTTT
TRBV19,TRBJ1-1,.,.,CASSIIEGATEAFF,TGTGCCAGTAGTATAATTGAGGGAGCCACTGAAGCTTTCTTT
TRBV5-1,TRBJ2-3,many,.,CASSFEGTDTQYF,TGCGCCAGCAGCTTTGAGGGCACAGATACGCAGTATTTT
TRBV6-5,TRBJ1-1,.,.,CASSYSQVGLNTEAFF,TGTGCCAGCAGTTACTCGCAGGTTGGATTGAACACTGAAGCTTTCTTT
TRBV3-1/TRBV3-2,TRBJ1-5,.,.,CASSQTDRQPQHF,TGTGCCAGCAGCCAAACAGACAGACAGCCCCAGCATTTT
TRBV4-1,TRBJ2-5,.,TRBD1,CASSRQGQGWETQYF,TGCGCCAGCAGCCGCCAAGGACAGGGGTGGGAGACCCAGTACTTC
TRBV7-9,TRBJ2-7,.,TRBD2,CAILSSGSYEQYF,TGTGCCATTTTGTCTAGCGGTTCCTACGAGCAGTACTTC
TRBV7-9,TRBJ1-6,.,.,CASTRAGSSYNSPLHF,TGTGCCAGCACCCGAGCCGGGAGCTCCTATAATTCACCCCTCCACTTT
TRBV10-2,TRBJ1-5,.,TRBD1,CASSESGGTGPQHF,TGCGCCAGCAGTGAGTCTGGGGGGACAGGGCCCCAGCATTTT
TRBV27,TRBJ1-2,.,TRBD1,CASSFSGRGLRNYGYTF,TGTGCCAGCAGTTTTTCGGGCAGGGGGCTCCGTAACTATGGCTACACCTTC
TRBV6-1,TRBJ2-6,.,.,CASSEGPGYSGANVLTF,TGTGCCAGCAGTGAAGGTCCCGGTTATTCTGGGGCCAACGTCCTGACTTTC
TRBV14,TRBJ1-2,.,.,CASSPLAGGYTF,TGTGCCAGCAGCCCTCTGGCAGGTGGCTACACCTTC
TRBV7-8,TRBJ2-2,.,.,CASSLAGVGTGELFF,TGTGCCAGCAGCTTAGCAGGGGTGGGCACCGGGGAGCTGTTTTTT
TRBV5-8,TRBJ1-2,.,.,CASSFSPGSRRGIDYGYTF,TGTGCCAGCAGCTTCTCTCCCGGGAGCCGCCGGGGTATTGACTATGGCTACACCTTC